The 21 T cell receptor beta chains below all came from one sample that was sequenced in a study of T cell clonotyping in hematopoietic cell transplantation. Produced via immunoSEQ multiplex PCR; TCRdb's table is partial and in-frame only. The profile shows 6,000 or so clones, about 86% of them singletons. The sequencing used peripheral blood mononuclear cells, collected 100 days after allogeneic stem cell transplant. The receptors come from a female patient aged 40-49 years who had an allogeneic stem cell transplant from a related donor, so the T cells may come from the graft donor. Some clones in this sample may be carry-over from other donors' samples.

The V call is TRBV4-2, the J call TRBJ2-3, with 15 bases aligning to TRBD2. V was clipped by 4 bases and J by 4 bases; unmatched bases: 9. Germline lookup yields CDR1 LGHNA and CDR2 YNFKEQ. The CDR3 extends over 18 amino acids. CDR3 amino acids: CASSPWTSGRGGADTQYF. The CDR3 DNA is TGTGCCAGCAGCCCCTGGACTAGCGGGAGGGGGGGAGCAGATACGCAGTATTTT.

The rearrangement uses TRBV12-5 and TRBJ2-1, with no clear D. CDR1 is LGHNT, CDR2 FRNRAP, per germline. There are 16 residues in the CDR3. Trimming took off 1 base at V and 8 bases at J, with 18 bases between the two ends. The CDR3 bases are TGTGCTAGTGGTTTGGGGGTTGTAATAACCGGGTATGAGCAGTTCTTC. Its translation: CASGLGVVITGYEQFF.

This clone was detected a few times. CDR3 amino acids: CATSTGLAGGTQYF. Here the CDR3 DNA reads TGTGCCACCAGCACGGGACTAGCGGGTGGTACGCAGTATTTT. The chain combines TRBV15 with TRBJ2-3; 12 bases are a match to TRBD2. Trimming removed 4 bases from V and 8 bases from J; junction bases left unmatched: 4. Per germline, CDR1 LNHNV and CDR2 YYDKDF (reference sequence). The CDR3 has 14 amino acids.

This chain links TRBV29-1 with TRBJ1-6, with 9 bases lining up with TRBD1. The CDR3 covers 15 residues. Looked up from germline, CDR1 is SQVTM and CDR2 is ANQGSEA. The junction had 11 bases not matched to a gene; V was cut back by 7 bases and J by 7 bases. The CDR3 sequence is CSARTGDLLNSPLHF. CDR3 DNA: TGCAGCGCCAGGACAGGGGACCTTCTAAATTCACCCCTCCACTTT.

This clone has just a few counts. This rearrangement joins TRBV30 to TRBJ1-3, with D hard to call. The CDR3 has 14 residues. The germline V and J ends were trimmed by 4 bases and 2 bases, with 12 bases remaining between them. Per the germline V gene, CDR1 is GTSNPN and CDR2 is SVGIG (reference sequence). The CDR3 bases are TGTGCCTGGAAAAAGGTGGGAGCTGGAAACACCATATATTTT. This codes for CAWKKVGAGNTIYF.

The chain uses TRBV11-3 and TRBJ1-4; a possible D gene is TRBD1 (5 bases). Trimming stripped 2 bases from V and 8 bases from J, with 12 bases between. From germline, CDR1 is SGHNT and CDR2 YENEEA. The CDR3 runs 14 residues. CDR3 region: CASSLWGLGEKLFF. CDR3 nucleotides: TGTGCCAGCAGCTTATGGGGCTTAGGAGAAAAACTGTTTTTT.

The gene calls are TRBV18 and TRBJ1-4; D might be TRBD1 (5 bases). The CDR3 consists of 13 residues. V lost 6 bases to trimming and J lost 5 bases, with 10 bases between them. Germline-derived CDR1 and CDR2 are KGHSH and LQKENI. The CDR3 coding sequence is TGTGCCAGCTCTTCGGGACGGAATGAAAAACTGTTTTTT. Residues: CASSSGRNEKLFF.

On this clone: Other DNA sequences in this sample translate to the same CDR3. The rearrangement uses TRBV6-1 and TRBJ2-1; the match to TRBD2 covers 7 bases. CDR3 length equals 15 residues. Germline V CDR1 and CDR2: MNHNS, SASEGT. V was clipped by 5 bases and J by 4 bases; unmatched bases: 8. The CDR3 sequence: CASSPGLAEYNEQFF. Here the CDR3 DNA reads TGTGCCAGCAGTCCGGGGCTAGCGGAATACAATGAGCAGTTCTTC.

CDR3 sequence reads: CASSVDSVPDTQYF. The CDR3, as DNA: TGTGCCAGCAGCGTTGACTCGGTCCCAGATACGCAGTATTTT. The chain has TRBV7-9 and TRBJ2-3; no clear D. CDR3 size: 14 residues. The germline V gene encodes CDR1 SEHNR and CDR2 FQNEAQ (reference sequence). V was clipped by 5 bases and J by 4 bases, with 13 bases between them.

The chain uses TRBV29-1 and TRBJ1-1; the match to TRBD1 covers 7 bases. J lost 0 bases, V lost 6 bases, and 7 bases had no gene match. The V gene's germline CDR1 is SQVTM and CDR2 ANQGSEA. The CDR3 consists of 14 residues. CDR3: CSVDPTGLNTEAFF. The CDR3 coding sequence is TGCAGCGTAGACCCGACAGGGTTGAACACTGAAGCTTTCTTT.

This clone appeared once. The V and J genes are TRBV5-5 and TRBJ1-5, with D hard to call. Trimming pared 0 bases from V and 5 bases from J, leaving 18 bases between. The germline CDR1 and CDR2 sequences are SGHKS and YYEKEE (reference sequence). This CDR3 has 17 amino acids. CDR3 coding DNA: TGTGCCAGCAGCTTGGGTGTGGGCAGAAGTGGCTATCAGCCCCAGCATTTT. Its translation is CASSLGVGRSGYQPQHF.

The chain links TRBV6-1 to TRBJ2-7; D may be TRBD1 or TRBD2 (5 bases each). This CDR3 region has 15 residues. Deletions cut 7 bases from V and 3 bases from J, with 19 bases between. The V gene's germline CDR1 is MNHNS and CDR2 SASEGT. The CDR3 protein is CASTPLWDGGYEQYF. The CDR3 DNA is TGTGCCAGCACCCCACTATGGGACGGTGGCTACGAGCAGTACTTC.

This clone was recorded a few times. The V call is TRBV28, the J call TRBJ1-3; D not resolved. The CDR3 length is 11 residues. Germline V lookup: CDR1 MDHEN, CDR2 SYDVKM. Trimming stripped 5 bases from V and 12 bases from J, with 11 bases between. CDR3 region: CASSTTGNIYF. The CDR3 bases are TGTGCCAGCAGTACCACCGGGAACATATATTTT.

This sequence joins TRBV11-2 and TRBJ1-1; 8 bases match TRBD1. This CDR3 is built from 14 residues. Trimming cost V 5 bases and J 3 bases; bases outside gene matches: 5. Germline loops: CDR1 SGHAT, CDR2 FQNNGV. The CDR3 coding sequence is TGTGCCAGCAGCCCCGCAGGGGGCTACACTGAAGCTTTCTTT. It codes for CASSPAGGYTEAFF.

The chain couples TRBV7-6 to TRBJ2-3; 7 bases map to TRBD2. The germline CDR1 and CDR2 sequences are SGHVS and FNYEAQ. The length of the CDR3 is 15 residues. J was trimmed by 4 bases and V by 1 base; bases with no gene match: 5. DNA of the CDR3: TGTGCCAGCAGCTTAGTCCCGGGGAGGGCAGATACGCAGTATTTT. Its translation is CASSLVPGRADTQYF.

V usage is TRBV11-2 and J usage is TRBJ2-5; 7 positions agree with TRBD1. V lost 1 base to trimming and J lost 1 base; unmatched junction nucleotides: 3. Germline CDR1 SGHAT, CDR2 FQNNGV. CDR3 length equals 15 residues. CDR3 DNA: TGTGCCAGCAGCTTAGTTCAGGGGGTCCAAGAGACCCAGTACTTC. This encodes CASSLVQGVQETQYF.

The chain combines TRBV9 with TRBJ2-2; D gene unclear. V lost 1 base and J 0 bases, leaving 4 bases between the germline ends. CDR1 is SGDLS and CDR2 is YYNGEE in the germline V gene. This CDR3 contains 14 residues. The CDR3 nucleotides are TGTGCCAGCAGCGTAAGTTCGAACACCGGGGAGCTGTTTTTT. It specifies CASSVSSNTGELFF.

The V call is TRBV7-6, the J call TRBJ2-5; no clear D gene. The CDR3 runs to 14 residues. Germline V CDR1 and CDR2: SGHVS, FNYEAQ. V was pared by 3 bases and J by 1 base, with 9 bases between. The CDR3 spells CASSFLEVQETQYF. DNA for the CDR3: TGTGCCAGCAGCTTCTTGGAAGTCCAAGAGACCCAGTACTTC.

Turning to this clone: Germline is not matched at one junction end, which may reflect a read error. The sample has other DNA sequences that encode this CDR3 too. The chain employs TRBV11-3 and TRBJ2-1; the D gene is possibly TRBD1 (6 bases). The CDR3 runs to 15 residues. CDR1 is SGHNT, CDR2 YENEEA, per germline. The CDR3 is CASSLGGSSYNEQFF. CDR3 bases: TGTGCCAGCAGTTTAGGGGGTAGCTCCTACAATGAGCAGTTCTTC.

V and J are TRBV29-1 and TRBJ2-1; the D is unclear. Trimming removed 5 bases from V and 1 base from J, with 18 bases in between. The CDR3 totals 16 residues. Germline V gives CDR1 SQVTM, CDR2 ANQGSEA. The CDR3 region is CSVKSILDRSYNEQFF. CDR3 bases: TGCAGCGTTAAAAGTATCCTGGACCGTTCCTACAATGAGCAGTTCTTC.

The V gene is TRBV7-2, the J gene TRBJ2-3; D possibly matches TRBD1 or TRBD2 (5 bases each). CDR3 size: 14 residues. Germline V CDR1 and CDR2: SGHTA, FQGNSA. The V and J ends lost 1 base and 4 bases respectively, with 9 bases between them. CDR3 sequence reads: CASSLVRGADTQYF. CDR3 in DNA: TGTGCCAGCAGCTTAGTCCGAGGGGCAGATACGCAGTATTTT. The entire variable domain, with the rest obtained from reference TRBV7-2 and TRBJ2-3, is as follows: GAGVSQSPSNKVTEKGKDVELRCDPISGHTALYWYRQSLGQGLEFLIYFQGNSAPDKSGLPSDRFSAERTGGSVSTLTIQRTQQEDSAVYLCASSLVRGADTQYFGPGTRLTVL.